The entry that follows covers one T cell receptor beta chain sequence. The CDR3 totals 15 residues. CDR1 is SGHNT and CDR2 is YYREEE in the germline V gene (reference sequence). V shed 3 bases and J 2 bases; nucleotides not matched to a gene: 3. This entry comes from a study of cytomegalovirus exposure and HLA in healthy donors. The study ran its PCR with 60 Vbeta and 13 Jbeta primers. TCRdb's copy holds only in-frame clones and misses some; the assay was immunoSEQ multiplex PCR. The sample yields around 110,000 clones, around three quarters seen once. The sequence came from a woman aged 45-59 years in good health and CMV-seropositive. This sequence joins TRBV5-4 and TRBJ2-3, with 10 bases aligning to TRBD2. Sequenced material: PBMCs. The CDR3 nucleotides read TGTGCCAGCAGCTCTAGCGGGGGAGCCACAGATACGCAGTATTTT. Translating gives CASSSSGGATDTQYF.